The rows below give T cell receptor beta chains drawn from one sample of a study of human CD8 memory T cell subsets. TCRdb reworked the 5' RACE reads into one entry per CDR3 protein, no DNA. The sample features roughly 10,000 distinct CDR3 sequences, with less than 25% in its top ten. The sample consisted of CD8+ stem-like memory T cells (TSCM and TCM) sorted from PBMCs. The source of these receptors is a human donor in good health. The CDR3 runs from the conserved cysteine through the conserved F or W. Each record gives: clone size, J gene, V gene, CDR3 protein. The size field is filled for only some rows; it gives once, few, many or a size class.

>-|TRBJ1-2|TRBV6-6
CASSYSRQEDTF
>-|TRBJ1-2|TRBV27
CASSLPGQGFYGYTF
>-|TRBJ1-1|TRBV4-1
CASSQEAAWDRGRNTEAFF
>-|TRBJ2-7|TRBV4-3
CASSQGLLTSLYEQYF
>-|TRBJ1-5|TRBV25-1
CARDRGREWPQHF
>-|TRBJ2-5|TRBV23-1
CASSQSCGRQETQYF
>-|TRBJ2-5|TRBV6-6
CASSYSRQGPQETQYF
>-|TRBJ2-1|TRBV27
CASSSNSGNEQFF
>-|TRBJ2-1|TRBV10-3
CAIGGTSGSSYNEQFF
>-|TRBJ1-1|TRBV4-2
CASSPEGPHMNTEAFF
>-|TRBJ2-1|TRBV5-5
CASSLSGGRDEQFF
>medium-sized|TRBJ2-4|TRBV19
CASAGTSGEANIQYF
>-|TRBJ2-7|TRBV30
CAWSDGSRDEQYF
>-|TRBJ2-2|TRBV5-1
CASSPDPTGELFF
>-|TRBJ2-7|TRBV15
CATSRETDYEQYF
>-|TRBJ2-2|TRBV3-1
CASSQDWDSSYTGELFF
>-|TRBJ2-2|TRBV14
CASSQTSASGELFF
>-|TRBJ2-7|TRBV2
CASSEGPVEEVQYF
>-|TRBJ2-1|TRBV6-2/TRBV6-3
CASSYYRLAGGYNEQFF
>medium-sized|TRBJ2-5|TRBV3-1
CASSPSEGGRQETQYF
>-|TRBJ2-7|TRBV28
CAVTGALSYEQYF
>-|TRBJ2-2|TRBV29-1
CSVGGAGELFF
>-|TRBJ2-7|TRBV4-3
CASSLSSADRGFREQYF
>-|TRBJ1-2|TRBV29-1
CSVETSDRVYGYTF
>-|TRBJ2-7|TRBV13
CASSSSGRMWEQYF
>-|TRBJ2-1|TRBV6-6
CASSYPDRAYSYNEQFF
>-|TRBJ1-1|TRBV6-1
CASSEVPQGNTEAFF
>medium-sized|TRBJ1-5|TRBV6-2/TRBV6-3
CASSYSQEGQPQHF
>-|TRBJ1-3|TRBV5-6
CASRPGQGAIGNTIYF
>-|TRBJ2-7|TRBV28
CASSSLTGTTYEQYF
>-|TRBJ2-1|TRBV29-1
CSVELAGAYNEQFF
>medium-sized|TRBJ2-7|TRBV4-2
CASSQEASGSYEQYF
>-|TRBJ2-1|TRBV11-2
CASGFVIGSGSNEQFF
>-|TRBJ2-1|TRBV5-1
CASSLDPGYNEQFF
>medium-sized|TRBJ2-1|TRBV29-1
CSVGLADPPEQFF
>-|TRBJ2-7|TRBV20-1
CSARDDVTTFYEQYF
>medium-sized|TRBJ1-6|TRBV4-2
CASSQDQQVNSPLHF
>-|TRBJ2-5|TRBV21-1
CASSPRPAGATQETQYF
>-|TRBJ1-6|TRBV9
CASSVGEGTWGSPTSPLHF
>-|TRBJ2-3|TRBV20-1
CSADPGLAGVAADTQYF
>-|TRBJ2-7|TRBV5-4
CASSLKWGLDEQYF
>-|TRBJ2-7|TRBV29-1
CSVDGAGDGAPYEQYF
>-|TRBJ2-2|TRBV28
CASGPRLNTGELFF
>-|TRBJ2-3|TRBV20-1
CSARDISGDVLDTQYF
>medium-sized|TRBJ2-1|TRBV29-1
CSVPRLAEIPYNEQFF
>medium-sized|TRBJ2-7|TRBV29-1
CSVVSAETYEQYF
>-|TRBJ2-3|TRBV7-9
CASSPSGGRTDTQYF
>-|TRBJ2-7|TRBV11-2
CASSLPAGNPTLTEQYF